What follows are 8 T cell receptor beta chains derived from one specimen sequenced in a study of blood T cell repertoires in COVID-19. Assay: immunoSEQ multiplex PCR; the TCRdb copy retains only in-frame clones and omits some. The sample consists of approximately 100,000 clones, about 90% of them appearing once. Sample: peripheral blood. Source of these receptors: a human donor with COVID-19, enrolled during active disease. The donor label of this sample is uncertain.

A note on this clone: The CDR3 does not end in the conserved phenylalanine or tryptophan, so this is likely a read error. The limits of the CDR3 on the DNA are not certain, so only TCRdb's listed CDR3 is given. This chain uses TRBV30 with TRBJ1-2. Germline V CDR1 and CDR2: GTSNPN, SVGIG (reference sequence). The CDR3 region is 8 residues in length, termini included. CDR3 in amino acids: CASEEGPL.

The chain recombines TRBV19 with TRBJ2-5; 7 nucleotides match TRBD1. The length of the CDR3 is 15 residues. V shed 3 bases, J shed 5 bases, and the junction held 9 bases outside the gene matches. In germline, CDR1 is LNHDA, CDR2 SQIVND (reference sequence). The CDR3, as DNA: TGTGCCAGTAGTATCGGTGGGGGACAGTGGGAGACCCAGTACTTC. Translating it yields CASSIGGGQWETQYF.

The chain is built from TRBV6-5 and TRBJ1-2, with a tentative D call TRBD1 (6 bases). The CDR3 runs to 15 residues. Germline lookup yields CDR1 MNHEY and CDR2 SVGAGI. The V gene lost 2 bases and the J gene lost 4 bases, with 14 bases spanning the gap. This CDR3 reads CASSYDAGAGYGYTF. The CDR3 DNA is TGTGCCAGCAGTTACGATGCAGGGGCGGGCTATGGCTACACCTTC.

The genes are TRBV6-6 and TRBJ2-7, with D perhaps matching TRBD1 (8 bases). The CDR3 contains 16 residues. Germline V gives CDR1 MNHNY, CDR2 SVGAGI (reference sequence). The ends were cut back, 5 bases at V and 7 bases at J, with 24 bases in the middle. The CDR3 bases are TGTGCCAGCAGTAGGGGCCCCACAGGGGGGGCGGAAGAGCAGTACTTC. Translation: CASSRGPTGGAEEQYF.

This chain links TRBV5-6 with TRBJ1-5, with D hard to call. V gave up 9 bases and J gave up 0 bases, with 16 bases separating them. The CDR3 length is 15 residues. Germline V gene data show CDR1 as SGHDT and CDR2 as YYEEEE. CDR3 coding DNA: TGTGCCACCCGGGTGTGGGGAGGTAGCAATCAGCCCCAGCATTTT. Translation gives CATRVWGGSNQPQHF.

The CDR3 reads CASPGTGERSYNSPLHF. CDR3 nucleotide sequence: TGCGCCAGCCCCGGGACAGGGGAACGCTCCTATAATTCACCCCTCCACTTT. The V and J genes are TRBV10-2 and TRBJ1-6; 10 positions match TRBD1. The length of the CDR3 is 17 residues. Losses at the gene ends were 8 bases for V and 0 bases for J; bases not matched to a gene: 7. Per the germline V gene, CDR1 is WSHSY and CDR2 is SAAADI.

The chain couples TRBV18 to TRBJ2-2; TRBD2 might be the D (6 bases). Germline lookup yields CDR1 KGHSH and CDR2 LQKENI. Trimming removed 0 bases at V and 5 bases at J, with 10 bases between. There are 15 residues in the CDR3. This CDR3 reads CASSPPRGGTGELFF. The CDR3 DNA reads TGTGCCAGCTCACCACCTAGGGGAGGAACCGGGGAGCTGTTTTTT.

As DNA, the CDR3 is TGTGCCAGCAGCCGGCTCGGCGGGGATCTGAACACTGAAGCTTTCTTT. The encoded protein is CASSRLGGDLNTEAFF. This chain connects TRBV14 to TRBJ1-1, with unresolved D. The CDR3 has 16 amino acids. Trimming removed 4 bases from V and 0 bases from J, with 15 bases in between. Germline lookup yields CDR1 SGHDN and CDR2 FVKESK.